In this sample, the clone carrying this TCR beta chain turned up a few times. Each mixed lymphocyte reaction held roughly 200,000 CFSE-labeled responders and roughly 200,000 irradiated violet-dye-labeled stimulators. This sample is drawn from a study of graft-versus-host responses after intestinal transplantation. Findings and caveats of the study: Allograft clonal ratios (graft-versus-host to host-versus-graft) were high in patients who had graft-donor T cell macrochimerism. The marrow of recipients harbored GvH clones, and ileum or blood showed some of them first.

TCRdb keeps only in-frame clones here, not all; method: immunoSEQ multiplex PCR. The table shows approximately 6,400 clones, with about a fifth occurring only once. The material sequenced was alloreactive CD4+ T cells from a mixed lymphocyte reaction culture, taken before transplantation. Subset reported: CFSE-low proliferating T cells sorted from roughly 6-day pre-transplant mixed lymphocyte reaction (GvH or HvG direction). This sequence was found in a human patient who was an organ donor for intestinal transplantation.

CDR3 sequence reads: CARSHDRGETQYF. The CDR3 coding sequence is TGTGCCAGAAGCCATGACAGGGGGGAGACCCAGTACTTC. V and J are TRBV7-5 and TRBJ2-5; the table's D call, TRBD1, was not checked against the DNA. TRBV7-5 is a listed pseudogene. The length of the CDR3 is 13 residues.